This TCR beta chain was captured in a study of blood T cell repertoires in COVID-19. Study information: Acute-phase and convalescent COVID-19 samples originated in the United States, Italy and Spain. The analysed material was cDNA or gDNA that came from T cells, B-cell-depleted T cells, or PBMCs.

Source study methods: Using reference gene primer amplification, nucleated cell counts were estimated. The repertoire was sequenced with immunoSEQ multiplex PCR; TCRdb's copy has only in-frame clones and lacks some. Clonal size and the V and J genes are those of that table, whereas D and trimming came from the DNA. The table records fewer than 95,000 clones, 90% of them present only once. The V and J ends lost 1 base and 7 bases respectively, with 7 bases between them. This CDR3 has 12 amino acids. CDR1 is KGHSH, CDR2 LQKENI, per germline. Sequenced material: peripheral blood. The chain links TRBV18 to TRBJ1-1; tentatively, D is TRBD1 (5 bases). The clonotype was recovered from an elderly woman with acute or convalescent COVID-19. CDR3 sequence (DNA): TGTGCCAGCTCACCACAGGGGTATGAAGCTTTCTTT. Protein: CASSPQGYEAFF.